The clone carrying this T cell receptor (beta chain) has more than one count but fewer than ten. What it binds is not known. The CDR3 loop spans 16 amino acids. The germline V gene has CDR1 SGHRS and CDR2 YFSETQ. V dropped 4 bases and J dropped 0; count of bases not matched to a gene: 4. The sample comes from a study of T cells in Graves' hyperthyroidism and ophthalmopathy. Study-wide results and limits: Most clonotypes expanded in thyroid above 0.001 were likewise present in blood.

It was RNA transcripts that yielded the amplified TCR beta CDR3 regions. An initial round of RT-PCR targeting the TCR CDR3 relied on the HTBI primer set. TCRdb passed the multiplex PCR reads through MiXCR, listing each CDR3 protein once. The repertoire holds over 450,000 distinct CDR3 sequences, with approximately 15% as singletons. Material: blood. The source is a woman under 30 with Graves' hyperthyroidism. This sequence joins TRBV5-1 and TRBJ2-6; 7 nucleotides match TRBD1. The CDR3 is CASSDDRASGANVLTF. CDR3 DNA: TGCGCCAGCAGCGACGACAGGGCCTCTGGGGCCAACGTCCTGACTTTC.